This T cell receptor (beta chain) comes out of a study of OX40 agonist ivuxolimab in advanced cancers. Generated by immunoSEQ multiplex PCR, the TCRdb table keeps only in-frame clones and is missing some. The table shows approximately 160,000 clones, with approximately 94% occurring only once. The clonotype comes from an adult with an advanced solid tumor such as melanoma, head and neck, liver or kidney cancer. Source: CD4+ or CD8+ T cells sorted from blood, taken in a trial of the OX40 agonist ivuxolimab.

CDR3 protein: CASSQGMVVLNTEAFF. The CDR3 DNA sequence: TGCGCCAGCAGCCAGGGCATGGTGGTCCTGAACACTGAAGCTTTCTTT. This chain connects TRBV4-1 to TRBJ1-1; D ambiguous. The CDR3 length is 16 residues. The V end lost 3 bases, the J end lost 0 bases, and 14 bases lay between the germline ends. CDR1 is MGHRA and CDR2 is YSYEKL in the germline V gene.